Listed below are T cell receptor beta chains from one sample, sequenced in a study of blood T cell repertoires in COVID-19. Method: immunoSEQ multiplex PCR; TCRdb's copy keeps in-frame clones and lacks some. The sample lists roughly 170,000 clones; under 85% were seen once. Sequencing was done on a sample of peripheral blood. These receptor sequences come from a man aged 60 to 75 who had recovered from COVID-19. CDR3s include the opening cysteine and the closing phenylalanine or tryptophan. A D gene is named only where the DNA matches it firmly. Part of the rows lack a size; the others show once, few, many or a class for expanded clones.

TRBJ1-6 | TRBV6-2/TRBV6-3 | . | . | CASSAQTLSPLHF | TGTGCCAGCAGTGCACAGACCCTTTCACCCCTCCACTTT
TRBJ2-7 | TRBV13 | . | . | CASSPRGQGLVEQYF | TGTGCCAGCAGCCCCAGGGGTCAGGGATTGGTCGAGCAGTACTTC
TRBJ2-3 | TRBV30 | . | TRBD2 | CAWTYGGERVTDTQYF | TGTGCCTGGACCTATGGGGGGGAAAGGGTCACAGATACGCAGTATTTT
TRBJ1-1 | TRBV3-1/TRBV3-2 | . | . | CASARGGNTEAFF | TGTGCCAGCGCGCGGGGGGGGAACACTGAAGCTTTCTTT
TRBJ1-1 | TRBV27 | . | . | CASSSSRGGTEAFF | TGTGCCAGTTCCTCATCTAGGGGTGGCACTGAAGCTTTCTTT
TRBJ2-3 | TRBV19 | once | TRBD1 | CASSVPGQGAETDTQYF | TGTGCCAGTAGTGTGCCGGGACAGGGGGCGGAAACAGATACGCAGTATTTT
TRBJ1-2 | TRBV3-1/TRBV3-2 | . | . | CASSQECFPSVTF | TGTGCCAGCAGCCAAGAGTGCTTTCCGAGCGTTACCTTC
TRBJ1-1 | TRBV6-5 | . | . | CASGRRGATEAFF | TGTGCCAGCGGCCGGCGGGGGGCCACTGAAGCTTTCTTT
TRBJ2-1 | TRBV5-1 | . | TRBD1 | CASSLVPTGDNEQFF | TGCGCCAGCAGCTTGGTGCCGACAGGGGACAATGAGCAGTTCTTC
TRBJ1-1 | TRBV5-4 | . | . | CASSPQGLTEAFF | TGTGCCAGCAGCCCCCAGGGTTTGACTGAAGCTTTCTTT
TRBJ1-5 | TRBV9 | . | . | CASSVGGGQPQHF | TGTGCCAGCAGCGTAGGGGGGGGACAGCCCCAGCATTTT
TRBJ1-2 | TRBV4-2 | . | . | CASSQGTVDLYGYTF | TGTGCCAGCAGCCAAGGGACAGTAGACCTATATGGCTACACCTTC
TRBJ2-5 | TRBV5-8 | . | TRBD2 | CASSLGRRGEETQYF | TGTGCCAGCAGCTTGGGTAGGCGGGGGGAAGAGACCCAGTACTTC
TRBJ2-5 | TRBV2 | . | . | CASSEQLLPGTQYF | TGTGCCAGCAGTGAACAGCTACTCCCGGGGACCCAGTACTTC
TRBJ2-7 | TRBV18 | few | . | CASSPPGSYEQYF | TGTGCCAGCTCACCCCCAGGCTCCTACGAGCAGTACTTC
TRBJ2-7 | TRBV6-5 | . | TRBD1 | CASSYGWTGGGEQYF | TGTGCCAGCAGTTACGGTTGGACAGGGGGAGGCGAGCAGTACTTC
TRBJ1-4 | TRBV6-6 | . | TRBD1 | CASSPGQGKEKLFF | TGTGCCAGCAGTCCAGGACAGGGGAAGGAAAAACTGTTTTTT
TRBJ2-3 | TRBV19 | once | TRBD2 | CASSSGGGTDTQYF | TGTGCCAGTAGTAGCGGGGGGGGCACAGATACGCAGTATTTT
TRBJ2-7 | TRBV5-1 | . | . | CASSLGPAREYEQYF | TGCGCCAGCAGCTTGGGGCCAGCGAGAGAGTACGAGCAGTACTTC
TRBJ2-7 | TRBV5-1 | . | . | CASSLPGSTYEQYF | TGCGCCAGCAGCTTGCCCGGGAGTACCTACGAGCAGTACTTC
TRBJ1-2 | TRBV30 | . | TRBD1 | CAWSITGGYGYTF | TGTGCCTGGAGTATAACAGGGGGCTATGGCTACACCTTC
TRBJ1-1 | TRBV19 | once | . | CASSMWTAERNTEAFF | TGTGCCAGTAGTATGTGGACAGCCGAACGGAACACTGAAGCTTTCTTT
TRBJ1-5 | TRBV6-4 | few | TRBD1 | CASRTGYGQPQHF | TGTGCCAGCAGGACAGGGTATGGTCAGCCCCAGCATTTT
TRBJ2-7 | TRBV6-4 | . | . | CASSDSGSRGVEQYF | TGTGCCAGCAGTGACTCGGGCTCTCGTGGTGTGGAGCAGTACTTC
TRBJ2-3 | TRBV18 | . | TRBD2 | CASSPGSGAITDTQYF | TGTGCCAGCTCACCAGGCAGCGGGGCGATTACAGATACGCAGTATTTT
TRBJ1-1 | TRBV27 | few | TRBD1 | CASSLSPPGTAEAFF | TGTGCCAGCAGTTTATCGCCCCCCGGGACAGCCGAAGCTTTCTTT
TRBJ2-5 | TRBV7-9 | few | TRBD1 | CASSLEFGTGRETQYF | TGTGCCAGCAGCTTAGAATTCGGGACAGGGCGAGAGACCCAGTACTTC
TRBJ1-5 | TRBV19 | . | TRBD1 | CAIAGTGGNQPQHF | TGTGCCATTGCCGGGACAGGGGGAAATCAGCCCCAGCATTTT
TRBJ1-1 | TRBV3-1/TRBV3-2 | . | . | CASSPGVNTEAFF | TGTGCCAGCAGCCCGGGGGTGAACACTGAAGCTTTCTTT
TRBJ1-6 | TRBV5-4 | once | TRBD1 | CASSRTGQGNSPLHF | TGTGCCAGCAGCAGGACGGGACAGGGAAATTCACCCCTCCACTTT
TRBJ2-7 | TRBV4-1 | . | TRBD1 | CASSPFTGGLYEQYF | TGCGCCAGCAGCCCCTTTACAGGGGGATTGTACGAGCAGTACTTC
TRBJ2-3 | TRBV5-1 | . | TRBD2 | CASVKSSGGAGVDTQYF | TGCGCCAGCGTCAAAAGTAGCGGGGGGGCCGGAGTAGATACGCAGTATTTT
TRBJ1-3 | TRBV9 | . | . | CASSVVGNSGNTIYF | TGTGCCAGCAGCGTAGTGGGCAACTCTGGAAACACCATATATTTT
TRBJ2-3 | TRBV9 | . | . | CASSVLSTDTQYF | TGTGCCAGCAGCGTACTTAGCACAGATACGCAGTATTTT
TRBJ2-7 | TRBV7-6 | . | . | CASSSLIGGSFYEQYF | TGTGCCAGCAGCTCCCTCATTGGTGGGAGTTTCTACGAGCAGTACTTC
TRBJ1-6 | TRBV20-1 | once | . | CSASSGIVRSPLHF | TGCAGTGCTAGTTCGGGAATTGTACGTTCACCCCTCCACTTT
TRBJ2-7 | TRBV19 | few | . | CASSASQVGPPYSYEQYF | TGTGCCAGTAGTGCCAGCCAGGTGGGGCCACCTTACTCCTACGAGCAGTACTTC
TRBJ2-2 | TRBV5-1 | . | TRBD1 | CASSYRQGDTGELFF | TGCGCCAGCAGCTACAGACAGGGAGACACCGGGGAGCTGTTTTTT
TRBJ2-3 | TRBV11-2 | . | TRBD2 | CASSLGGGSTDTQYF | TGTGCCAGCAGCTTAGGCGGGGGTAGCACAGATACGCAGTATTTT
TRBJ1-1 | TRBV6-5 | . | . | CASSPRTANTEAFF | TGTGCCAGCAGTCCAAGGACAGCGAACACTGAAGCTTTCTTT
TRBJ2-1 | TRBV3-1/TRBV3-2 | . | . | CASSQRWPGSSYNEQFF | TGTGCCAGCAGCCAACGCTGGCCGGGGAGCTCCTACAATGAGCAGTTCTTC
TRBJ1-5 | TRBV7-9 | . | . | CASSSSGALGYSNQPQHF | TGTGCCAGCAGCTCATCAGGGGCCCTAGGATATAGCAATCAGCCCCAGCATTTT
TRBJ1-2 | TRBV2 | few | . | CASSESGSDYGYTF | TGTGCCAGCAGTGAATCGGGGTCCGACTATGGCTACACCTTC